This T cell receptor (beta chain) originates from a study of blood T cells in healthy people across ages. Study-wide findings and caveats: In older individuals, TCR beta diversity per million T cells was lower, falling roughly linearly with age. Both naive CD4+ cell counts and diversity were greater in long-lived donors than in aged donors.

Then a second PCR, running roughly 6 to 11 cycles, was carried out with a sample-barcoded 5' primer and a J-beta primer mix. The authors tagged each cDNA molecule using a template-switch adaptor with 12 random nucleotides. TCRdb itself ran the 5' RACE reads through MiXCR, one entry per CDR3 protein. The table has about 780,000 distinct CDR3 sequences, less than 60% seen once. The CDR3 totals 15 residues. Trimming removed 2 bases at V and 2 bases at J, with 13 bases between. Per germline, CDR1 SNHLY and CDR2 FYNNEI. This clonotype appeared a few times. Its antigen remains unknown. Each individual donor underwent a draw of 8.5 to 10 milliliters of peripheral blood.

Sequenced material: blood. V is TRBV2 and J is TRBJ2-7; TRBD2 is a possible D gene (6 bases). The source of this sequence is an elderly man in good health. In DNA, the CDR3 is TGTGCCAGCAGTGAAATGTCTAGCGAAACCTACGAGCAGTACTTC. Translation gives CASSEMSSETYEQYF.